The 12 T cell receptor beta chains reported below all come from one sample, sequenced in a study of metastatic and nonmetastatic thyroid tumors. Thyroid surgery was performed in patients who had received no treatment beforehand. With MiXCR, TCRdb called clones anew from the PCR reads. The top ten hold over 5% of the sample, which has tens of thousands of clones, under 30% seen once. The sample consisted of blood. These TCRs come from a female donor with papillary thyroid cancer or a benign thyroid nodule (not recorded which). Some clones in this sample may be carry-over from other donors' samples.

This clone was seen a few times. This sequence joins TRBV2 and TRBJ2-7, with 8 bases matching TRBD2. The ends lost 8 bases at V and 3 bases at J; junction bases unmatched: 12. The germline V gene has CDR1 SNHLY and CDR2 FYNNEI. CDR3 length: 15 residues. The CDR3 sequence is CASARTSSEIYEQYF. The CDR3 DNA is TGTGCCAGCGCTAGGACTAGCAGTGAGATCTACGAGCAGTACTTC.

This clone has ten or more counts. The V gene is TRBV7-6, the J gene TRBJ2-7, with D perhaps matching TRBD1 (6 bases). The CDR3 length is 14 residues. Trimming pared 1 base from V and 5 bases from J, leaving 12 bases between. The germline V gene encodes CDR1 SGHVS and CDR2 FNYEAQ. The CDR3 protein is CASSLEQGGHEQYV. CDR3 coding DNA: TGTGCCAGCAGCTTAGAACAGGGTGGCCACGAGCAGTACGTC.

This clone was seen many times. The chain couples TRBV30 to TRBJ2-1, with D possibly matching TRBD2 (5 bases). Germline CDR1 reads GTSNPN; CDR2 reads SVGIG (reference sequence). V was pared by 1 base and J by 12 bases, with 19 bases between. The CDR3 totals 14 residues. CDR3 nucleotides: TGTGCCTGGAGTGCTGCGGGCCTCTCTAAGACGCAGTTCTTC. This translates into CAWSAAGLSKTQFF.

This clone was detected many times. This chain joins TRBV29-1 and TRBJ1-1; D ambiguous. V was shortened by 4 bases and J by 3 bases, with 12 bases between the two germline ends. The CDR3 totals 13 residues. Per germline, CDR1 SQVTM and CDR2 ANQGSEA. The CDR3 sequence: CSVGRGMYTEAFF. In nucleotides, the CDR3 is TGCAGCGTTGGTAGAGGGATGTACACTGAAGCTTTCTTT.

The V gene is TRBV27, the J gene TRBJ2-1; TRBD2 aligns across 8 bases. CDR3 length: 15 amino acids. Unmatched junction bases numbered 11, after V lost 6 bases and J lost 7 bases. The germline V gene encodes CDR1 MNHEY and CDR2 SMNVEV (reference sequence). CDR3 nucleotide sequence: TGTGCCAGCAGGGCAAGGGAGCGCGGGGGGAATGAGCAGTTCTTC. Translated, it gives CASRARERGGNEQFF.

This clone was observed at least ten times. The chain employs TRBV27 and TRBJ1-4; weak D call: TRBD1 (5 bases). Germline V gives CDR1 MNHEY, CDR2 SMNVEV (reference sequence). This CDR3 contains 15 residues. The V end was cut by 6 bases, the J end by 3 bases, with 14 bases between. CDR3 in DNA: TGTGCCAGCAGAGCCTCAGGGATTGCTAATGAAAAACTGTTTTTT. This gives the protein CASRASGIANEKLFF.

In its sample, this clone was seen many times. J is TRBJ1-4 and V is TRBV6-1, with no clear D. V was cut by 7 bases and J by 0 bases, with 12 bases left in between. CDR1 MNHNS and CDR2 SASEGT come from the germline V gene. This CDR3 region has 15 residues. The CDR3 loop is CASTRLGATNEKLFF. In DNA, the CDR3 is TGTGCCAGCACCCGTCTGGGTGCAACTAATGAAAAACTGTTTTTT.

Many counts were recorded for this clone. The chain joins TRBV2 to TRBJ2-5; D gene ambiguous. This CDR3 spans 13 amino acids. Germline CDR1 and CDR2: SNHLY and FYNNEI. The germline V and J ends were trimmed by 6 bases and 5 bases, with 13 bases remaining between them. The CDR3 region has the DNA TGTGCCAGCAGCCTCCGGGTTTGGGAGACCCAGTACTTC. Protein product: CASSLRVWETQYF.

This clone came up once. The gene calls are TRBV5-6 and TRBJ2-5; 14 positions match TRBD2. The ends lost 4 bases at V and 5 bases at J; junction bases unmatched: 7. This CDR3 comprises 16 residues. The germline V gene has CDR1 SGHDT and CDR2 YYEEEE. This CDR3 reads CASSRGLAGGAETQYF. For the CDR3, the DNA is TGTGCCAGCAGCCGAGGACTAGCGGGAGGCGCGGAGACCCAGTACTTC.

V usage is TRBV7-8 and J usage is TRBJ1-4; D is uncertain. Between the trimmed V and J ends, which lost 4 bases and 0 bases, there was a span of 9 bases. CDR1 is SGHVS, CDR2 FQNEAQ, per germline. The CDR3 has 15 amino acids. CDR3: CASSYRRATNEKLFF. In DNA form, the CDR3 reads TGTGCCAGCAGCTACCGCAGAGCAACTAATGAAAAACTGTTTTTT.

This clone came up a few times. The chain carries TRBV19 and TRBJ2-2; no clear D. The CDR3 sequence is 13 residues long. V was trimmed by 11 bases and J by 3 bases, leaving 13 bases between them. Germline lookup yields CDR1 LNHDA and CDR2 SQIVND (reference sequence). The CDR3 protein is CAGSTGYTGELFF. The CDR3 DNA is TGTGCCGGCAGCACGGGTTACACCGGGGAGCTGTTTTTT. The full variable domain, completed using reference TRBV19 and TRBJ2-2, is DGGITQSPKYLFRKEGQNVTLSCEQNLNHDAMYWYRQDPGQGLRLIYYSQIVNDFQKGDIAEGYSVSREKKESFPLTVTSAQKNPTAFYLCAGSTGYTGELFFGEGSRLTVL.

This clone was counted at least ten times. The chain links TRBV27 to TRBJ2-1, with 7 nucleotides matching TRBD2. The CDR3 runs to 15 residues. Trimming cost V 2 bases and J 4 bases; bases outside gene matches: 5. Per the germline V gene, CDR1 is MNHEY and CDR2 is SMNVEV (reference sequence). CDR3 loop: CASSLKPSGYNEQFF. The DNA for the CDR3 is TGTGCCAGCAGTTTAAAGCCTAGCGGATACAATGAGCAGTTCTTC.